This TCR beta chain was sequenced for a study of blood T cell repertoires in COVID-19. Study in general: Donors in the United States, Italy and Spain gave samples during acute or convalescent COVID-19. In each case, the material was cDNA or gDNA derived from T cells, B-cell-depleted T cells, or PBMCs.

As processed by the authors: Reference gene primer amplification gave estimated nucleated cell counts. Assay used: immunoSEQ multiplex PCR; TCRdb lists only in-frame clones, some missing. V, J and clone size are those of that table, while D and trimming were read from the DNA. The table shows around 190,000 clones, with around 77% occurring only once. The CDR3 loop spans 15 amino acids. Germline V lookup: CDR1 SGHTA, CDR2 FQGNSA. The V segment lost 5 bases and the J segment 4 bases; nucleotides outside the gene matches: 8. This TCR derives from a man aged 65-85 years with active or convalescent COVID-19. Material for sequencing was peripheral blood. The chain links TRBV7-2 to TRBJ1-2; 9 bases are shared with TRBD1. CDR3 sequence: CASSQTGTGPYGYTF. In DNA form, the CDR3 reads TGTGCCAGCAGCCAGACCGGGACAGGGCCCTATGGCTACACCTTC.